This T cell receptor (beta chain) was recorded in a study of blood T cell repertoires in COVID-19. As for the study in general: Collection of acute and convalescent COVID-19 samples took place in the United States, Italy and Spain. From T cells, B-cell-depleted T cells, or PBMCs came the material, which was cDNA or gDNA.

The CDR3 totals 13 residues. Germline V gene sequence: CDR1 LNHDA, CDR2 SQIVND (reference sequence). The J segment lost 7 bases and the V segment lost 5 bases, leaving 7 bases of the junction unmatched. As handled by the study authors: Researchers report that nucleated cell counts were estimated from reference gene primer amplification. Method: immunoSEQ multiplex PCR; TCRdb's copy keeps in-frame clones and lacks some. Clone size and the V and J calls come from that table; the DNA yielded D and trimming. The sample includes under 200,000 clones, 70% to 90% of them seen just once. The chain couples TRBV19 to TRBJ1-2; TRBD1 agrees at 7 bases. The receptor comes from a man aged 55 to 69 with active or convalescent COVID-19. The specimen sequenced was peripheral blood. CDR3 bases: TGTGCCAGTAGTTACAGGGGAGTAAGTGGCTACACCTTC. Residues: CASSYRGVSGYTF.